Below, one T cell receptor (beta chain) is given with its context. Its antigen is unidentified. Germline V gene lookup returns CDR1 MDHEN and CDR2 SYDVKM. This CDR3 has 15 amino acids. The V and J ends lost 4 bases and 5 bases, in that order; junction bases with no gene match: 9. This record belongs to a study of cytomegalovirus exposure and HLA in healthy donors. Both 60 Vbeta primers and 13 Jbeta primers went into the PCR. The repertoire was sequenced with immunoSEQ multiplex PCR; TCRdb's copy has only in-frame clones and lacks some. The table lists around 90,000 clones, approximately 60% of them singletons. Study-level findings and limits: In an earlier analysis, productive rearrangement rates for most beta V segments clustered near 90% or 30%. A later examination showed that TCR association rates differed by HLA locus, with DRB1 most and HLA-C fewest. Later work showed greater clonal expansion in HLA-associated TCR beta chains than in equally common others. There were some V segments, including TRBV6-2 and TRBV6-3, excluded as indistinguishable.

Sequenced material: PBMCs. This sequence joins TRBV28 and TRBJ2-7, with 9 bases lining up with TRBD1. The clonotype originates from a woman aged 45-65 years in good health and CMV-seropositive. The CDR3 loop is CASSSDRGAGDEQYF. The CDR3 nucleotides are TGTGCCAGCAGTTCCGACAGGGGGGCCGGCGACGAGCAGTACTTC.